This T cell receptor (beta chain) comes out of a study of shared clonotypes between healthy human individuals. The table came from immunoSEQ multiplex PCR; TCRdb's copy has only in-frame clones and leaves some out. The repertoire holds 2 million to 3 million clones, more than 85% seen once, with 0.36% in the top ten. This CDR3 contains 17 residues. Germline V CDR1 and CDR2: SGHTA, FQGTGA. Deletions cut 1 base from V and 6 bases from J, with 21 bases between. The origin of this receptor is a man younger than 35 in good health. Some clones in this sample may be carry-over from other donors' samples. The gene calls are TRBV7-3 and TRBJ1-1; D unresolved. Sequencing was carried out using naive CD4+ T cells from PBMCs. The subset: CD45RA+ positively selected. CDR3 sequence reads: CASSLIGTTTGSPEAFF. CDR3 DNA sequence: TGTGCCAGCAGCTTAATCGGTACAACGACCGGGTCACCTGAAGCTTTCTTT.